The clone carrying this T cell receptor (beta chain) was seen repeatedly, ten times or more. The time point is: blood at routine non-recurrence follow-up after resection. Unsorted tumor, nontumor lung tissue or cryopreserved PBMC supplied the whole RNA. From the 5' RACE reads, TCRdb called clonotypes with MiXCR, one entry per CDR3 protein. The data show 25,000 to 30,000 distinct CDR3 sequences, roughly 6% seen once. This sample was included in a study of spatial heterogeneity in lung cancer. Overall study context: Samples came from roughly 70 TRACERx patients with untreated early-stage lung cancer. Sequencing was performed on follow-up PBMC samples when available, collected at a median of approximately 2 years after resection. Unique TCR and UMI combinations averaged more than ten appearances each in raw reads.

Sequencing was performed on PBMCs, taken at follow-up. The clonotype was recovered from a male donor with early-stage non-small cell lung cancer.

The CDR3 here is CASSYYRANSPLHF. CDR3 nucleotide sequence: TGTGCCAGCAGTTACTACAGGGCGAATTCACCCCTCCACTTT. The rearrangement joins TRBV6-2 or TRBV6-3 to TRBJ1-6; D perhaps matches TRBD1 (6 bases). Trimming took 1 base from V and 7 from J, leaving 8 bases between them. The CDR3 is 14 amino acids. CDR1 MNHEY and CDR2 SVGEGT come from the germline V gene.